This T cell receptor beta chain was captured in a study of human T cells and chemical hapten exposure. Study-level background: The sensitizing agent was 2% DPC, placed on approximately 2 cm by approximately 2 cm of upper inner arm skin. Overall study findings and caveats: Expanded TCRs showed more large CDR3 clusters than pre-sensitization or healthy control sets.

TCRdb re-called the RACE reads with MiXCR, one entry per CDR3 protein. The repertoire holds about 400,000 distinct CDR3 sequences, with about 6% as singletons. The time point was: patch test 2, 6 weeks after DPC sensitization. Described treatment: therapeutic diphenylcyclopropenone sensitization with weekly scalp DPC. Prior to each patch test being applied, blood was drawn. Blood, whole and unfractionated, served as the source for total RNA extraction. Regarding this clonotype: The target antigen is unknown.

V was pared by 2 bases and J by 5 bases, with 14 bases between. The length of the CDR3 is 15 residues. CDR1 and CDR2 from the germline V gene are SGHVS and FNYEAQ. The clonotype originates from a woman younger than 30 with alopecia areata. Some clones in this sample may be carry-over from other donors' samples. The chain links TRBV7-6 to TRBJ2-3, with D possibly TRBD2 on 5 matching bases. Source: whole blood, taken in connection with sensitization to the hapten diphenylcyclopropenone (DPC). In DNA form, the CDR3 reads TGTGCCAGCAGCTTATTGATTCCCGCGGGAGATACGCAGTATTTT. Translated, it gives CASSLLIPAGDTQYF.